This TCR beta chain derives from a study of blood T cell repertoires in COVID-19 (TCRdb year 2020). General notes on the study: Collaborator samples came from the United States, Italy and Spain and covered acute and convalescent phases of COVID-19. The material from the prospective study consisted of cDNA or gDNA derived from T cells, B-cell-depleted T cells, or PBMCs. Deeply sampled blood TCRbeta repertoires from subjects exposed to, actively infected with, or recovered from COVID-19 were included in the dataset. The repertoires were released in a freely available public database meant as a resource for research on the immune response to SARS-CoV-2. Samples were obtained from the ongoing ImmuneRACE study (first 160 participants) and from roughly 1,300 subjects provided by 6 global collaborators. The sample metadata nearly always contained a de-identified subject ID, COVID-19 status, age in years and sex. Where HLA class I and class II types were available, the types were taken from metadata supplied by the sample provider, not from assay-based typing.

TCRbeta CDR3 regions were amplified from genomic DNA using the immunoSEQ Assay, a bias-controlled multiplex PCR. As for how the authors treated the data: Within the assay, amplification of reference gene primers was used to estimate how many nucleated cells each sample contained. Sequence reads were collapsed and filtered to measure the absolute abundance of every unique TCRbeta CDR3 rearrangement. Productive Simpson clonality was computed per sample as the square root of Simpson's diversity index over productive rearrangements. TCRdb's version of the immuneACCESS table is confined to in-frame rearrangements and falls short of the full clone set. An unresolved V gene accounts for under half of the shortfall where checked; the remainder is of unknown origin. The D gene and trimming were derived from the DNA, and the V and J assignments and clone size from that table. This sample holds 310,000 or so clones; roughly 83% were observed only once. The ten most abundant clones make up around 1.7% of the sample.

Relative to germline, V is missing 0 bases and J is missing 3 bases, with 7 bases of the junction outside any gene match. Inclusive of the bounding cysteine and phenylalanine, the CDR3 is 16 residues long. The kept DNA is CDR3 alone, 48 bases in frame from the first base. The CDR1 and CDR2 encoded by the germline V gene are MGHDK and SYGVNS. Each collaborating institution followed its own protocols to collect whole blood in K2EDTA tubes. For TCRbeta analysis, collaborator samples were shipped as frozen whole blood, as isolated PBMCs, or as DNA extracted from either sample type. Results the study describes overall, beyond this receptor: The quantity of clinical and demographic metadata differed by source and by participant and was supplied without curation.

There are a few counts of this clone. Its antigen remains undetermined. No base quality information exists; no much larger clone differs at one position. The origin of this receptor is a woman in her fifties or sixties with acute or convalescent COVID-19. Here the chain combines TRBV25-1 and TRBJ1-2, with 7 middle bases fitting TRBD1. The specimen sequenced was peripheral blood. The DNA reads TGTGCCAGCAGTGAATATTTTACAGGGGAGGACTATGGCTACACCTTC. It is translated as CASSEYFTGEDYGYTF.